One and the same sample provided the 14 T cell receptor beta chains below, sequenced in a study of shared clonotypes between healthy human individuals. The assay was immunoSEQ multiplex PCR, and TCRdb's table has in-frame clones only and misses some. The sample shows about 2.4 million clones, over 85% of them seen only once. The specimen sequenced was naive CD4+ T cells from PBMCs. The subset was: CD45RA+ positively selected. The source is a man between 18 and 29 years old in good health. Some clones in this sample may be carry-over from other donors' samples.

V gene TRBV7-9 combines with J gene TRBJ2-7; D uncertain. This CDR3 has 13 amino acids. CDR1 and CDR2 from the germline V gene are SEHNR and FQNEAQ (reference sequence). Trimming stripped 3 bases from V and 3 bases from J, with 9 bases between. The CDR3 DNA sequence: TGTGCCAGCAGCTTCAGGTCCAGCTACGAGCAGTACTTC. Its translation is CASSFRSSYEQYF.

The count of this clone is one. J is TRBJ2-5 and V is TRBV4-1, with unresolved D. Germline CDR1 and CDR2: MGHRA and YSYEKL. With 5 bases removed from V and 4 bases from J, the gap between germline ends came to 14 bases. The CDR3 covers 14 residues. The CDR3 spells CASSKLGQRETQYF. The CDR3 nucleotides read TGCGCCAGCAGCAAACTTGGGCAAAGAGAGACCCAGTACTTC.

This chain links TRBV2 with TRBJ2-3; TRBD2 agrees at 9 bases. V was clipped by 6 bases and J by 0 bases; unmatched bases: 16. This CDR3 region has 19 residues. CDR1 is SNHLY, CDR2 FYNNEI, per germline. The DNA for the CDR3 is TGTGCCAGCAGCCATCCCCTCAGCGGGAGGCAAGCTAGCACAGATACGCAGTATTTT. Amino acid sequence: CASSHPLSGRQASTDTQYF.

The chain combines TRBV6-1 with TRBJ2-7; 8 bases map to TRBD2. In germline, CDR1 is MNHNS, CDR2 SASEGT. Trimming cost V 6 bases and J 7 bases; bases outside gene matches: 8. The CDR3 has 13 residues. The CDR3, as DNA: TGTGCCAGCAGGACACTAGCGGTAGGTGAGCAGTACTTC. It is translated as CASRTLAVGEQYF.

The rearrangement joins TRBV6-6 to TRBJ2-7; D is perhaps TRBD2 (6 bases). Deletions cut 4 bases from V and 2 bases from J, with 9 bases between. CDR1 is MNHNY, CDR2 SVGAGI, per germline (reference sequence). This CDR3 is built from 13 residues. CDR3 loop: CASSWGEAYEQYF. CDR3 sequence (DNA): TGTGCCAGCAGTTGGGGGGAAGCCTACGAGCAGTACTTC.

The chain couples TRBV5-1 to TRBJ2-1, with 7 nucleotides matching TRBD2. V shed 7 bases, J shed 9 bases, and the junction held 7 bases outside the gene matches. Per the germline V gene, CDR1 is SGHRS and CDR2 is YFSETQ. This CDR3 spans 12 amino acids. This CDR3 is CASRLSGGEQFF. In nucleotides, the CDR3 is TGCGCCAGCCGCCTCTCGGGGGGTGAGCAGTTCTTC.

The rearrangement links TRBV9 to TRBJ2-7, with 10 bases matching TRBD1. Germline loops: CDR1 SGDLS, CDR2 YYNGEE. This CDR3 has 15 residues. V was clipped by 3 bases and J by 2 bases; unmatched bases: 5. This CDR3 is CASSAGDRGPYEQYF. The CDR3 DNA follows: TGTGCCAGCAGCGCTGGGGACAGGGGCCCCTACGAGCAGTACTTC.

J is TRBJ2-4 and V is TRBV9; TRBD2 matches 8 bases. Germline loops: CDR1 SGDLS, CDR2 YYNGEE. Trimming took 3 bases from V and 9 from J; bases not matched to a gene: 17. This CDR3 is built from 17 residues. CDR3 nucleotides: TGTGCCAGCAGCGCCCCCGGGAGCGGGAGATTTAGTGGCATTCAGTACTTC. Protein: CASSAPGSGRFSGIQYF.

J is TRBJ2-7 and V is TRBV5-1; no clear D gene. Germline lookup yields CDR1 SGHRS and CDR2 YFSETQ. V was clipped by 0 bases and J by 2 bases, with 9 bases between them. This CDR3 has 14 residues. In DNA form, the CDR3 reads TGCGCCAGCAGCTTGGACGCAGGAGCCTACGAGCAGTACTTC. Residues: CASSLDAGAYEQYF.

The CDR3 protein is CASSNRLAGAPHTQYF. For the CDR3, the DNA is TGCGCCAGCAGCAATAGACTAGCGGGAGCCCCCCATACGCAGTATTTT. This chain links TRBV5-1 with TRBJ2-3; 12 bases agree with TRBD2. Losses at the gene ends were 4 bases for V and 7 bases for J; bases not matched to a gene: 10. Germline CDR1 is SGHRS and CDR2 is YFSETQ. The CDR3 is made up of 16 amino acids.

This sequence joins TRBV19 and TRBJ2-7; 11 bases match TRBD1. Germline V lookup: CDR1 LNHDA, CDR2 SQIVND (reference sequence). Trimming removed 4 bases from V and 3 bases from J; junction bases left unmatched: 8. The CDR3 covers 16 residues. Here the CDR3 reads CASSTPWDRGNYEQYF. The DNA for the CDR3 is TGTGCCAGTAGTACTCCCTGGGACAGGGGGAACTACGAGCAGTACTTC.

V gene TRBV5-1 combines with J gene TRBJ2-3, with 8 bases aligning to TRBD2. CDR1 and CDR2 (germline): SGHRS, YFSETQ. The CDR3 loop spans 19 amino acids. V trimming: 1 base; J trimming: 1 base; junction bases outside the gene matches: 14. The CDR3: CASSLQVLAGSYGTDTQYF. Written as DNA, the CDR3 is TGCGCCAGCAGCTTGCAGGTTCTAGCGGGTTCCTACGGCACAGATACGCAGTATTTT. The whole variable domain, remainder taken from reference TRBV5-1 and TRBJ2-3, is KAGVTQTPRYLIKTRGQQVTLSCSPISGHRSVSWYQQTPGQGLQFLFEYFSETQRNKGNFPGRFSGRQFSNSRSEMNVSTLELGDSALYLCASSLQVLAGSYGTDTQYFGPGTRLTVL.

This chain connects TRBV6-5 to TRBJ1-1; a possible D gene is TRBD1 (5 bases). Trimming left V 6 bases short and J 3 bases short, with 14 bases between. Germline values: CDR1 MNHEY, CDR2 SVGAGI. The CDR3 spans 14 residues. CDR3: CASRNPGDYTEAFF. CDR3 bases: TGTGCCAGCAGAAACCCCGGGGACTACACTGAAGCTTTCTTT.

The CDR3 loop is CASSLAAISQGNYGYTF. In nucleotides, the CDR3 is TGCGCCAGCAGCTTGGCCGCTATTAGTCAGGGTAACTATGGCTACACCTTC. The V and J genes are TRBV5-1 and TRBJ1-2; TRBD1 is a possible D gene (5 bases). The germline V gene has CDR1 SGHRS and CDR2 YFSETQ. The length of the CDR3 is 17 residues. V was trimmed by 0 bases and J by 1 base, leaving 16 bases between them.